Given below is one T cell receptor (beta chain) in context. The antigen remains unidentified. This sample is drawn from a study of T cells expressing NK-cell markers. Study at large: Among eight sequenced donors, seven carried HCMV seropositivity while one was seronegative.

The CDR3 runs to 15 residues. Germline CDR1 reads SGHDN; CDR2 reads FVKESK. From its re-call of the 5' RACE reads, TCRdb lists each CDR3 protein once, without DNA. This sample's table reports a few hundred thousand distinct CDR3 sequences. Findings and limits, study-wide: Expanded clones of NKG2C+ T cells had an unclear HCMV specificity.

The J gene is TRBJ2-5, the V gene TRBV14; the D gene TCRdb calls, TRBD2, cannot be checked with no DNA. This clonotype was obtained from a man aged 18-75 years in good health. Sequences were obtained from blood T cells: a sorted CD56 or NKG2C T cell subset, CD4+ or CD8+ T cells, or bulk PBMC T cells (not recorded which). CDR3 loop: CASSQIGRGEETQYF.